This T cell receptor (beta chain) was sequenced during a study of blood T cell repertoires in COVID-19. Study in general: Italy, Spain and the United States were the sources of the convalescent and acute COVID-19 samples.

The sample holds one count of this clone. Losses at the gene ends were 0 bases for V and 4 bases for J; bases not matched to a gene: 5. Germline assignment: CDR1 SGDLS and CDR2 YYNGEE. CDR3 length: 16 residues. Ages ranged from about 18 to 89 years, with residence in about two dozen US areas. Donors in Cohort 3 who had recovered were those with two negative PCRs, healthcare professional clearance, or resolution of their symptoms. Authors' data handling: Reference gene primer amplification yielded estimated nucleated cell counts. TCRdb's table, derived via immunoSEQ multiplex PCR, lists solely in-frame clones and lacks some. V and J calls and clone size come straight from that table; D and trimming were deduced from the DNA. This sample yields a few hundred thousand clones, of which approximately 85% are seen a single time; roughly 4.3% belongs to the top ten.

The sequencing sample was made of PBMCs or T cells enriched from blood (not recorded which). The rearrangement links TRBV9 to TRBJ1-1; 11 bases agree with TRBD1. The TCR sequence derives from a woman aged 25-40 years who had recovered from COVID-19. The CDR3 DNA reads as TGTGCCAGCAGCGTAGGGGACAGGGGGGTGGGCACTGAAGCTTTCTTT. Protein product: CASSVGDRGVGTEAFF.